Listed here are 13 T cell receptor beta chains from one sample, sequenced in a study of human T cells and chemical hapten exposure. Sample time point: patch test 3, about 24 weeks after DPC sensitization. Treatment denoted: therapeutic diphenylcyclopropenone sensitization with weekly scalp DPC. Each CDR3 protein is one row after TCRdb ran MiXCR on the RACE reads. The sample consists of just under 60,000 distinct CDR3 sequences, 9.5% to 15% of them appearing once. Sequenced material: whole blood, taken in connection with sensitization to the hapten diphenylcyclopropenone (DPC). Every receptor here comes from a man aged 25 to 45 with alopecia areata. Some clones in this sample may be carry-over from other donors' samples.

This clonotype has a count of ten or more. The CDR3: CASSYKPGEGNTEAFF. As DNA, the CDR3 is TGTGCCAGCAGTTATAAGCCCGGTGAGGGGAACACTGAAGCTTTCTTT. The J gene is TRBJ1-1, the V gene TRBV6-2 or TRBV6-3; no reliable D call. The CDR3 totals 16 residues. Looked up from germline, CDR1 is MNHEY and CDR2 is SVGEGT. Trimming took off 3 bases at V and 1 base at J, with 15 bases between the two ends.

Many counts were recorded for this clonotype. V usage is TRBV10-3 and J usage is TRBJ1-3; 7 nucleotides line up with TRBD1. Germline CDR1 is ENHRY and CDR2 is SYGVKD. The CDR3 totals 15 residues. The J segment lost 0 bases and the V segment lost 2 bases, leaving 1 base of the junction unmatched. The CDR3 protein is CAISEGTASGNTIYF. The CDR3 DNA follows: TGTGCCATCAGTGAGGGGACAGCCTCTGGAAACACCATATATTTT.

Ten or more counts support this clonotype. The CDR3 sequence: CASTANSPLHF. CDR3 nucleotide sequence: TGTGCCAGCACGGCGAATTCACCCCTCCACTTT. The chain employs TRBV2 and TRBJ1-6; the D is unclear. CDR3 size: 11 residues. Germline V gene data show CDR1 as SNHLY and CDR2 as FYNNEI. V was clipped by 7 bases and J by 7 bases, with 5 bases between them.

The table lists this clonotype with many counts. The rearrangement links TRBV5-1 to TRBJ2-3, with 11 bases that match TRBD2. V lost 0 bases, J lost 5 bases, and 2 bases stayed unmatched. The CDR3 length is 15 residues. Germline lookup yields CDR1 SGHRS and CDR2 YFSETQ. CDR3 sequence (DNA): TGCGCCAGCAGCTTGGGACTAGCGGGGCTAGATACGCAGTATTTT. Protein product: CASSLGLAGLDTQYF.

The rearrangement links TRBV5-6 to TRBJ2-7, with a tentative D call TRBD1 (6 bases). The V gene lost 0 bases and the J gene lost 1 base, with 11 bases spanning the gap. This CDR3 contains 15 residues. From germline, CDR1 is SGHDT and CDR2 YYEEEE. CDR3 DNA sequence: TGTGCCAGCAGCTTGGCCGGGACACGTTCCTACGAGCAGTACTTC. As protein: CASSLAGTRSYEQYF.

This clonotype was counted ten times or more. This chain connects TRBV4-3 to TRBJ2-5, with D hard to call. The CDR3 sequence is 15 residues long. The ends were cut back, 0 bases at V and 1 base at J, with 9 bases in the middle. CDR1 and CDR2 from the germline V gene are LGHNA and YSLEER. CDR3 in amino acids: CASSQDRVIQETQYF. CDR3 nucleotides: TGCGCCAGCAGCCAAGATCGAGTTATCCAAGAGACCCAGTACTTC.

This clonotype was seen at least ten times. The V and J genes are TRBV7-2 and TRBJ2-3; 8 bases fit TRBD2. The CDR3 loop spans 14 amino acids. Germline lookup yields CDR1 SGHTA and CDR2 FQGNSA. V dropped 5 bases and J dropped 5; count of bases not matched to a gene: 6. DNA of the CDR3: TGTGCCAGCAGCCTGCGGGGGGATGGAGATACGCAGTATTTT. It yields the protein CASSLRGDGDTQYF.

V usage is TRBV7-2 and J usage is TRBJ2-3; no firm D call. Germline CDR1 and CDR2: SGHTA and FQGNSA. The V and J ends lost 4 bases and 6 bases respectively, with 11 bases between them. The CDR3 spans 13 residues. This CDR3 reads CASSSRVRDTQYF. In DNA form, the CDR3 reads TGTGCCAGCAGCTCCCGTGTACGCGATACGCAGTATTTT.

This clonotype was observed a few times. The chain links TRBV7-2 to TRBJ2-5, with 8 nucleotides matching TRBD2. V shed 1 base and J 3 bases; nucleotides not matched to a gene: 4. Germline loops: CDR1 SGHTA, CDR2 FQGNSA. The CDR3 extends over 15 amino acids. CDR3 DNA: TGTGCCAGCAGCTTAGTCGGCGGGGGGAAAGAGACCCAGTACTTC. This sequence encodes CASSLVGGGKETQYF.

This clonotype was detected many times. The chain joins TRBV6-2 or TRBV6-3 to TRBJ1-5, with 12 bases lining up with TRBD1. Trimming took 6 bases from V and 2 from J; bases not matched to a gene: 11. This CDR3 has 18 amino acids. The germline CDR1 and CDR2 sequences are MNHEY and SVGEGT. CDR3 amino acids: CASRIRDRGPLGNQPQHF. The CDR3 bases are TGTGCCAGCAGAATCCGGGACAGGGGGCCGTTGGGCAATCAGCCCCAGCATTTT.

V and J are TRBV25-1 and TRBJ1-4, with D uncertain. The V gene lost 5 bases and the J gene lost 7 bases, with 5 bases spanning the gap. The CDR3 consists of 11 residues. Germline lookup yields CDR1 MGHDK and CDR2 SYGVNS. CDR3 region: CASSFTEKLFF. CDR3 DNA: TGTGCCAGCAGTTTCACTGAAAAACTGTTTTTT.

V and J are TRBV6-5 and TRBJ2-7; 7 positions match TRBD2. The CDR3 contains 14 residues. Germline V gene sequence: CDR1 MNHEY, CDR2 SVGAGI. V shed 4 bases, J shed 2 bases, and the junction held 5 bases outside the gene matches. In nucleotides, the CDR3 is TGTGCCAGCAGTTTGGGGGGGGAGGCCTACGAGCAGTACTTC. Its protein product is CASSLGGEAYEQYF.

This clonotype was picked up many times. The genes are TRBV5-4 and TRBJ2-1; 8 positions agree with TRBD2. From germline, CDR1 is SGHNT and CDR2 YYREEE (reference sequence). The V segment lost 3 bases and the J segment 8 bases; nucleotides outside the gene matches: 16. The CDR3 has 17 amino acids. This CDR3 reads CASSSPKGSGVRDEQFF. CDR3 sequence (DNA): TGTGCCAGCAGCTCTCCTAAGGGTAGCGGGGTTCGAGATGAGCAGTTCTTC. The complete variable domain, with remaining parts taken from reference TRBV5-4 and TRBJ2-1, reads ETGVTQSPTHLIKTRGQQVTLRCSSQSGHNTVSWYQQALGQGPQFIFQYYREEENGRGNFPPRFSGLQFPNYSSELNVNALELDDSALYLCASSSPKGSGVRDEQFFGPGTRLTVL.